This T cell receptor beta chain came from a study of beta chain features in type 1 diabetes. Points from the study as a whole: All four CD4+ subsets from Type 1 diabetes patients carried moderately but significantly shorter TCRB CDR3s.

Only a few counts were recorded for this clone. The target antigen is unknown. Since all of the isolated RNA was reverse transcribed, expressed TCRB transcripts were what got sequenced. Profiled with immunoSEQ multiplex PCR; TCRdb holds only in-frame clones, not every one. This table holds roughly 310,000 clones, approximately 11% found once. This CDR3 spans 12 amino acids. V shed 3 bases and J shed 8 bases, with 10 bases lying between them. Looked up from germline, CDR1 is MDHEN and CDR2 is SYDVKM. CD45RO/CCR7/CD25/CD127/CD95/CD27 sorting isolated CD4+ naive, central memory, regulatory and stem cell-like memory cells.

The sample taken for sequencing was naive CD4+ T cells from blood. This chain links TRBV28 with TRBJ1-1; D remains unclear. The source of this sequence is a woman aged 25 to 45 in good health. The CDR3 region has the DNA TGTGCCAGCAGTTTGAAAGGAGGAGAAGCTTTCTTT. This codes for CASSLKGGEAFF.